These 28 T cell receptor beta chains were sequenced from one sample in a study of T cells in Graves' hyperthyroidism and ophthalmopathy. RNA transcripts were the template for amplifying TCR beta CDR3 regions. Using the HTBI primer set, a first-round RT-PCR was run on the TCR CDR3. TCRdb re-derived calls from the multiplex PCR reads in MiXCR, one entry per CDR3 protein. The sample consists of hundreds of thousands of distinct CDR3 sequences, more than 15% of them appearing once. Sequencing used blood. These receptors all stem from a woman aged 40 to 50 with Graves' ophthalmopathy.

This clonotype was counted ten times or more. J is TRBJ2-5 and V is TRBV11-2; D possibly matches TRBD1 or TRBD2 (7 bases each). The CDR3 length is 16 residues. Trimming pared 0 bases from V and 7 bases from J, leaving 18 bases between. Looked up from germline, CDR1 is SGHAT and CDR2 is FQNNGV. The CDR3 bases are TGTGCCAGCAGCTTAGATCAGGGGAGGGGGCGATCGACCCAGTACTTC. Translating gives CASSLDQGRGRSTQYF.

CDR3 sequence (DNA): TGTGCCAGCAGCTTAGGAGGGCTGAACACCGGGGAGCTGTTTTTT. Its translation is CASSLGGLNTGELFF. The chain has TRBV7-9 and TRBJ2-2; D perhaps matches TRBD2 (5 bases). V lost 1 base and J 1 base, leaving 7 bases between the germline ends. The CDR3 is 15 amino acids. From germline, CDR1 is SEHNR and CDR2 FQNEAQ (reference sequence).

This clonotype was counted at least ten times. The chain links TRBV7-2 to TRBJ2-2, with D hard to call. This CDR3 has 13 amino acids. Trimming cost V 2 bases and J 4 bases, with 5 bases left between them. Looked up from germline, CDR1 is SGHTA and CDR2 is FQGNSA. CDR3 amino acids: CASSLMVTGELFF. DNA for the CDR3: TGTGCCAGCAGCTTAATGGTCACCGGGGAGCTGTTTTTT.

This clonotype occurred many times. The CDR3 DNA is TGTGCCAGCAGCCAAGTTGAAGTTAGCGAGACCCAGTACTTC. This gives the protein CASSQVEVSETQYF. The chain recombines TRBV3-1 with TRBJ2-5; D not resolved. The V and J ends lost 1 base and 5 bases respectively, with 11 bases between them. Germline CDR1 LGHDT, CDR2 YNNKEL (reference sequence). This CDR3 is 14 amino acids long.

Here the CDR3 DNA reads TGCGCCAGCAGGAAAGCAGGCCCGACGGACCACTATGGCTACACCTTC. This codes for CASRKAGPTDHYGYTF. The rearrangement links TRBV5-1 to TRBJ1-2; D gene ambiguous. This CDR3 has 16 amino acids. Germline CDR1 is SGHRS and CDR2 is YFSETQ. Trimming took 5 bases from V and 3 from J, leaving 20 bases between them.

This clonotype was detected only a few times. V is TRBV5-1 and J is TRBJ2-1; 8 bases align to TRBD1. The CDR3 is 16 amino acids. CDR1 and CDR2 (germline): SGHRS, YFSETQ. The ends lost 0 bases at V and 4 bases at J; junction bases unmatched: 6. The chain's CDR3 is CASSLDSWTGYNEQFF. The CDR3 bases are TGCGCCAGCAGCTTGGATTCGTGGACAGGGTACAATGAGCAGTTCTTC.

The chain links TRBV4-1 to TRBJ2-3; 7 bases are shared with TRBD2. Trimming at V came to 1 base and at J to 6 bases, leaving 1 base not matched to a gene. CDR3 size: 13 residues. Looked up from germline, CDR1 is MGHRA and CDR2 is YSYEKL. CDR3 sequence reads: CASSQGREDTQYF. The CDR3 region has the DNA TGCGCCAGCAGCCAAGGGCGGGAGGATACGCAGTATTTT.

This clonotype occurred many times. The chain recombines TRBV28 with TRBJ2-7, with D possibly TRBD2 on 7 matching bases. Per the germline V gene, CDR1 is MDHEN and CDR2 is SYDVKM. The CDR3 sequence is 16 residues long. V was pared by 4 bases and J by 5 bases, with 21 bases between. Here the CDR3 reads CASSSPPGGGGNEQYF. The CDR3, as DNA: TGTGCCAGCAGTTCACCCCCCGGGGGCGGGGGAAACGAGCAGTACTTC.

This clonotype occurred many times. The chain carries TRBV7-9 and TRBJ1-4; no reliable D call. With 5 bases removed from V and 6 bases from J, the gap between germline ends came to 13 bases. Germline values: CDR1 SEHNR, CDR2 FQNEAQ (reference sequence). The CDR3 sequence is 14 residues long. This CDR3 reads CASSVRGAYEKLFF. The CDR3 coding sequence is TGTGCCAGCAGCGTACGGGGAGCGTATGAAAAACTGTTTTTT.

The CDR3 sequence is CASSLVSGRNEQFF. The CDR3 DNA follows: TGTGCCAGCAGCTTAGTTAGCGGGAGAAATGAGCAGTTCTTC. The chain joins TRBV7-3 to TRBJ2-1, with 9 positions matching TRBD2. The J segment lost 7 bases and the V segment lost 2 bases, leaving 3 bases of the junction unmatched. This CDR3 region has 14 residues. Germline-derived CDR1 and CDR2 are SGHTA and FQGTGA. Using reference TRBV7-3 and TRBJ2-1 for the parts outside the CDR3, the full variable domain is GAGVSQTPSNKVTEKGKYVELRCDPISGHTALYWYRQSLGQGPEFLIYFQGTGAADDSGLPNDRFFAVRPEGSVSTLKIQRTERGDSAVYLCASSLVSGRNEQFFGPGTRLTVL.

This clonotype appeared many times. This chain joins TRBV20-1 and TRBJ1-1; 9 bases map to TRBD1. The CDR3 runs to 17 residues. The V gene's germline CDR1 is DFQATT and CDR2 SNEGSKA (reference sequence). With 4 bases clipped from V and 4 bases from J, the junction kept 16 bases outside the gene matches. CDR3 amino acids: CSATSADRGGQGTEAFF. The CDR3 coding sequence is TGCAGTGCTACCTCCGCGGACAGGGGAGGGCAAGGCACTGAAGCTTTCTTT.

This clonotype was observed at least ten times. This chain links TRBV7-9 with TRBJ2-7; the match to TRBD1 covers 9 bases. Germline V lookup: CDR1 SEHNR, CDR2 FQNEAQ (reference sequence). The V gene end was trimmed by 4 bases and the J gene end by 6 bases; junction bases not matched to a gene: 16. The CDR3 covers 17 residues. CDR3 DNA: TGTGCCAGCAGCTCCGGGACAGGGATCACAGGGGGGCCCGAGCAGTACTTC. It encodes CASSSGTGITGGPEQYF.

The rearrangement uses TRBV7-9 and TRBJ2-1; D is possibly TRBD1 or TRBD2 (7 bases each). V was pared by 6 bases and J by 3 bases, with 21 bases between. The CDR3 spans 17 residues. The germline gives CDR1 SEHNR, CDR2 FQNEAQ (reference sequence). CDR3 in amino acids: CASSQRGGDSYYNEQFF. In nucleotides, the CDR3 is TGTGCCAGCAGTCAGCGGGGCGGGGACAGCTACTACAATGAGCAGTTCTTC. The full variable domain, rest sourced from reference TRBV7-9 and TRBJ2-1, is DTGVSQNPRHKITKRGQNVTFRCDPISEHNRLYWYRQTLGQGPEFLTYFQNEAQLEKSRLLSDRFSAERPKGSFSTLEIQRTEQGDSAMYLCASSQRGGDSYYNEQFFGPGTRLTVL.

This clonotype was counted once. This sequence may be a read error, since a much larger clone differs from it by one base. The V and J genes are TRBV19 and TRBJ2-1; D assignment may be TRBD1 or TRBD2 (5 bases each). From germline, CDR1 is LNHDA and CDR2 SQIVND (reference sequence). The CDR3 has 15 amino acids. CDR3 residues: CASSSQGEVHNERFF. Here the CDR3 DNA reads TGTGCCAGTAGCTCCCAGGGAGAGGTGCACAATGAGCGGTTCTTC. Full variable domain (rest looked up from reference TRBV19 and TRBJ2-1): DGGITQSPKYLFRKEGQNVTLSCEQNLNHDAMYWYRQDPGQGLRLIYYSQIVNDFQKGDIAEGYSVSREKKESFPLTVTSAQKNPTAFYLCASSSQGEVHNERFFGPGTRLTVL.

This clonotype turned up a few times. V gene TRBV7-9 combines with J gene TRBJ2-7; 9 bases are shared with TRBD1. Germline assignment: CDR1 SEHNR and CDR2 FQNEAQ (reference sequence). This CDR3 contains 14 residues. V trimming: 3 bases; J trimming: 3 bases; junction bases outside the gene matches: 3. DNA of the CDR3: TGTGCCAGCAGCTTCGAGACAGGGGGCTACGAGCAGTACTTC. Residues: CASSFETGGYEQYF.

The CDR3 reads CASSLDRANSPLHF. For the CDR3, the DNA is TGTGCCAGCAGCTTGGATAGAGCTAATTCACCCCTCCACTTT. The chain employs TRBV7-9 and TRBJ1-6; D gene uncertain. The V end was cut by 3 bases, the J end by 6 bases, with 9 bases between. The CDR3 has 14 residues. The V gene's germline CDR1 is SEHNR and CDR2 FQNEAQ (reference sequence). The complete variable domain, with remaining parts taken from reference TRBV7-9 and TRBJ1-6, reads DTGVSQNPRHKITKRGQNVTFRCDPISEHNRLYWYRQTLGQGPEFLTYFQNEAQLEKSRLLSDRFSAERPKGSFSTLEIQRTEQGDSAMYLCASSLDRANSPLHFGNGTRLTVT.

In its sample, this clonotype was seen many times. The V call is TRBV11-1, the J call TRBJ2-1; D is perhaps TRBD2 (5 bases). Germline CDR1 reads SGHAT; CDR2 reads FQDESV (reference sequence). The CDR3 spans 14 residues. V gave up 2 bases and J gave up 5 bases, with 10 bases separating them. The CDR3: CASSLNGRDNEQFF. DNA for the CDR3: TGTGCCAGCAGCTTAAATGGGCGGGACAATGAGCAGTTCTTC.

This clonotype was found many times. The chain links TRBV3-1 to TRBJ1-6; perhaps TRBD1 as D (5 bases). Deletions cut 1 base from V and 8 bases from J, with 9 bases between. In germline, CDR1 is LGHDT, CDR2 YNNKEL (reference sequence). CDR3 length: 14 residues. CDR3 sequence (DNA): TGTGCCAGCAGCCAAGCCGGGGCGGATTCACCCCTCCACTTT. Residues: CASSQAGADSPLHF.

The chain carries TRBV6-2 or TRBV6-3 and TRBJ2-1; 12 nucleotides line up with TRBD2. Germline CDR1 and CDR2: MNHEY and SVGEGT. After removal of 6 bases from V and 8 bases from J, the junction contained 8 bases not matched to a gene. The CDR3 extends over 15 amino acids. The CDR3, as DNA: TGTGCCAGCAGGTCTAGCGGGAGGGACCTGGATGAGCAGTTCTTC. This codes for CASRSSGRDLDEQFF.

This clonotype was recorded at least ten times. J is TRBJ1-2 and V is TRBV2; the D is unclear. In germline, CDR1 is SNHLY, CDR2 FYNNEI. Trimming stripped 1 base from V and 4 bases from J, with 7 bases between. This CDR3 comprises 13 residues. CDR3 DNA: TGTGCCAGCAGTGAAGAGAGGCCCTATGGCTACACCTTC. Encoded protein: CASSEERPYGYTF.

In its sample, this clonotype was seen many times. The CDR3 DNA is TGCGCCAGCAGCTTGGGGGGGGCTTGGACTGAAGCTTTCTTT. This sequence encodes CASSLGGAWTEAFF. J is TRBJ1-1 and V is TRBV5-1; D possibly corresponds to TRBD1 (6 bases). Per the germline V gene, CDR1 is SGHRS and CDR2 is YFSETQ. The CDR3 has 14 amino acids. V was pared by 0 bases and J by 5 bases, with 11 bases between.

This clonotype was observed many times. The chain has TRBV30 and TRBJ2-5, with 7 bases fitting TRBD1. The CDR3 has 13 residues. The germline CDR1 and CDR2 sequences are GTSNPN and SVGIG (reference sequence). Trimming removed 4 bases from V and 3 bases from J; junction bases left unmatched: 5. CDR3: CAWMGQPEETQYF. Here the CDR3 DNA reads TGTGCCTGGATGGGACAGCCGGAAGAGACCCAGTACTTC.

Notes on this clonotype: A much larger clone is a single base away; this may be a read error. The chain recombines TRBV12-3 or TRBV12-4 with TRBJ2-1; D may be TRBD1 (5 bases). The CDR3 has 14 amino acids. V shed 6 bases and J shed 0 bases, with 9 bases lying between them. The CDR3 spells CASRDMVSYNEQFF. The CDR3 DNA is TGTGCCAGCAGGGACATGGTCTCCTACAATGAGCAGTTCTTC.

This clonotype was seen at least ten times. The rearrangement uses TRBV12-3 or TRBV12-4 and TRBJ2-7; TRBD1 is a possible D gene (6 bases). V lost 4 bases and J lost 3, with 13 bases in between. The CDR3 length is 14 residues. CDR3 in DNA: TGTGCCAGCAGTTCCGGGACAAAGTACTACGAGCAGTACTTC. Residues: CASSSGTKYYEQYF.

This clonotype was picked up many times. The V gene is TRBV11-2, the J gene TRBJ2-1, with 8 bases aligning to TRBD1. Germline CDR1 is SGHAT and CDR2 is FQNNGV. After removal of 1 base from V and 8 bases from J, the junction contained 4 bases not matched to a gene. This CDR3 comprises 14 residues. CDR3 in DNA: TGTGCCAGCAGCTTAGGCAGGGGGCCGGATGAGCAGTTCTTC. Protein product: CASSLGRGPDEQFF.

Ten or more counts support this clonotype. This rearrangement joins TRBV6-6 to TRBJ1-2; D perhaps matches TRBD1 (6 bases). CDR3 length equals 17 residues. Germline-derived CDR1 and CDR2 are MNHNY and SVGAGI (reference sequence). Trimming took 0 bases from V and 7 from J, leaving 21 bases between them. CDR3 DNA sequence: TGTGCCAGCAGTTACTCGGGACGGTCAGGGACATTCTTTGGCTACACCTTC. This gives the protein CASSYSGRSGTFFGYTF.

This clonotype occurred a few times. The chain is built from TRBV19 and TRBJ2-1; 7 positions agree with TRBD2. Germline loops: CDR1 LNHDA, CDR2 SQIVND (reference sequence). The CDR3 extends over 16 amino acids. The V and J ends lost 5 bases and 4 bases, in that order; junction bases with no gene match: 11. CDR3 in amino acids: CASSDGGGMQYNEQFF. CDR3 DNA: TGTGCCAGTAGTGATGGGGGAGGGATGCAATACAATGAGCAGTTCTTC.

The chain has TRBV2 and TRBJ2-1, with D uncertain. The CDR3 has 14 residues. V shed 10 bases and J shed 2 bases, with 15 bases lying between them. Per germline, CDR1 SNHLY and CDR2 FYNNEI. CDR3 protein: CATERRSTYNEQFF. In nucleotides, the CDR3 is TGTGCCACCGAAAGAAGATCGACCTACAATGAGCAGTTCTTC.